This T cell receptor beta chain derives from a study of T cell responses to AZD1222 COVID-19 vaccine. Overall study results and limits: A reported finding is that nearly half of spike-specific TCRs target unmutated variant regions.

The data were produced by immunoSEQ multiplex PCR, yet TCRdb's version contains in-frame clones alone and is incomplete. This table holds some 120,000 clones, about 89% found once. This clone was seen a handful of times. Its antigen is currently unknown. There are 13 residues in the CDR3. CDR1 is GTSNPN, CDR2 SVGIG, per germline (reference sequence). Trimming left V 2 bases short and J 1 base short, with 6 bases between. The source is an adult in good health. The J gene is TRBJ1-5, the V gene TRBV30; TRBD1 is a possible D gene (5 bases). The sequenced sample was peripheral blood, obtained on day 0 of AZD1222 vaccination. The DNA of the CDR3 is TGTGCCTGGAGTTGGGACAGCAATCAGCCCCAGCATTTT. It yields the protein CAWSWDSNQPQHF.